The 20 T cell receptor beta chains below come from one sample, sequenced in a study of T cells in Graves' hyperthyroidism and ophthalmopathy. Amplification targeted TCR beta CDR3 regions from RNA transcripts. Using the HTBI primer set, a first-round RT-PCR was run on the TCR CDR3. TCRdb re-called the multiplex PCR reads with MiXCR, one entry per CDR3 protein. The repertoire includes 480,000 or so distinct CDR3 sequences, 46% of them detected once, and about two fifths sits in the top ten. The sample taken for sequencing was peripheral blood or thyroid tissue (not recorded which). The source is an adult woman with Graves' disease, either hyperthyroidism or ophthalmopathy (not recorded which).

The rearrangement links TRBV29-1 to TRBJ1-2; the D gene is possibly TRBD1 (5 bases). CDR1 is SQVTM and CDR2 is ANQGSEA in the germline V gene. CDR3 length: 15 residues. V was cut by 0 bases and J by 4 bases, with 15 bases left in between. This chain's CDR3 is CSVEDDGASLYGYTF. The CDR3 nucleotides are TGCAGCGTTGAAGATGACGGGGCCAGCCTCTATGGCTACACCTTC. Filled out from reference TRBV29-1 and TRBJ1-2, the complete variable domain reads SAVISQKPSRDICQRGTSLTIQCQVDSQVTMMFWYRQQPGQSLTLIATANQGSEATYESGFVIDKFPISRPNLTFSTLTVSNMSPEDSSIYLCSVEDDGASLYGYTFGSGTRLTVV.

The gene calls are TRBV7-9 and TRBJ1-4, with D hard to call. Trimming took off 5 bases at V and 8 bases at J, with 24 bases between the two ends. Germline V CDR1 and CDR2: SEHNR, FQNEAQ (reference sequence). The CDR3 consists of 17 residues. The CDR3 DNA reads TGTGCCAGCAGCCCACCGTCCGGGCGGGCCGCGGAGGAAAAACTGTTTTTT. The encoded protein is CASSPPSGRAAEEKLFF.

The chain employs TRBV9 and TRBJ1-1, with D hard to call. This CDR3 spans 13 amino acids. V was cut by 4 bases and J by 3 bases, with 10 bases left in between. CDR1 and CDR2 from the germline V gene are SGDLS and YYNGEE. The CDR3 sequence is CASSRGGDTEAFF. For the CDR3, the DNA is TGTGCCAGCAGCCGGGGTGGTGACACTGAAGCTTTCTTT.

V and J are TRBV19 and TRBJ1-1; D not certain. CDR3 length: 13 residues. The V end was cut by 6 bases, the J end by 3 bases, with 11 bases between. Germline V CDR1 and CDR2: LNHDA, SQIVND (reference sequence). The CDR3 DNA reads TGTGCCAGTAGCACCGGGAGGTACACTGAAGCTTTCTTT. Translating it yields CASSTGRYTEAFF.

This clonotype was recorded many times. V usage is TRBV5-1 and J usage is TRBJ1-6; D is uncertain. This CDR3 comprises 15 residues. V lost 5 bases and J lost 9, with 18 bases in between. Germline CDR1 is SGHRS and CDR2 is YFSETQ. The CDR3 bases are TGCGCCAGCAGGATGGCTGTACAAGGTGGTTCACCCCTCCACTTT. Encoded protein: CASRMAVQGGSPLHF.

The chain joins TRBV7-9 to TRBJ2-6, with 8 bases matching TRBD1. CDR1 SEHNR and CDR2 FQNEAQ come from the germline V gene (reference sequence). The CDR3 has 17 amino acids. V shed 6 bases, J shed 2 bases, and the junction held 9 bases outside the gene matches. The DNA of the CDR3 is TGTGCCAGCAGTTCCAGGGGGCGAATGACTGGGGCCAACGTCCTGACTTTC. Its protein product is CASSSRGRMTGANVLTF.

V is TRBV7-9 and J is TRBJ1-4; TRBD1 might be the D (5 bases). This CDR3 comprises 15 residues. CDR1 is SEHNR and CDR2 is FQNEAQ in the germline V gene (reference sequence). The V and J ends lost 6 bases and 5 bases respectively, with 16 bases between them. Here the CDR3 DNA reads TGTGCCAGCAGTCCCGGGGACCAGATAAATGAAAAACTGTTTTTT. Amino acid sequence: CASSPGDQINEKLFF.

This clonotype has just a few counts. This chain connects TRBV7-2 to TRBJ1-4; D is ambiguous. Germline V gene sequence: CDR1 SGHTA, CDR2 FQGNSA. V was pared by 2 bases and J by 7 bases, with 11 bases between. The CDR3 has 14 amino acids. Here the CDR3 reads CASSLTLVGEKLFF. The CDR3 DNA reads as TGTGCCAGCAGCTTAACCCTGGTGGGTGAAAAACTGTTTTTT.

This rearrangement joins TRBV6-1 to TRBJ1-5, with no clear D. The CDR3 length is 13 residues. Germline CDR1 is MNHNS and CDR2 is SASEGT. Trimming removed 3 bases at V and 6 bases at J, with 9 bases between. The CDR3 nucleotides are TGTGCCAGCAGTGATCCGGGATTTCAGCCCCAGCATTTT. This translates into CASSDPGFQPQHF.

This clonotype was recorded a few times. The chain couples TRBV10-2 to TRBJ2-7; 10 positions match TRBD2. The V and J ends lost 6 bases and 5 bases, in that order; junction bases with no gene match: 7. CDR1 WSHSY and CDR2 SAAADI come from the germline V gene. The length of the CDR3 is 14 residues. The CDR3 DNA follows: TGCGCCAGCAGGAAGCGGGAGGGCAGTGACGAGCAGTACTTC. It specifies CASRKREGSDEQYF.

This clonotype has at least ten counts. The chain uses TRBV20-1 and TRBJ1-4, with D unclear. CDR3 length: 15 residues. The germline V and J ends were trimmed by 0 bases and 8 bases, with 16 bases remaining between them. From germline, CDR1 is DFQATT and CDR2 SNEGSKA (reference sequence). CDR3 residues: CSARDSGQTGEKLFF. The CDR3 DNA reads TGCAGTGCTAGAGATTCTGGCCAAACGGGAGAAAAACTGTTTTTT.

This clonotype was seen a handful of times. This sequence joins TRBV11-1 and TRBJ2-6, with D possibly TRBD1 on 5 matching bases. CDR3 length: 22 residues. CDR1 and CDR2 from the germline V gene are SGHAT and FQDESV (reference sequence). The V end lost 4 bases, the J end lost 0 bases, and 28 bases lay between the germline ends. Here the CDR3 DNA reads TGTGCCAGCAGCTCACGGACACGGGCCTATGGGGCCAGAATCTCTGGGGCCAACGTCCTGACTTTC. Its protein product is CASSSRTRAYGARISGANVLTF.

This clonotype occurred many times. V usage is TRBV4-1 and J usage is TRBJ1-6, with D hard to call. The CDR3 loop spans 17 amino acids. V was shortened by 3 bases and J by 6 bases, with 18 bases between the two germline ends. The V gene's germline CDR1 is MGHRA and CDR2 YSYEKL. The CDR3 DNA reads TGCGCCAGCAGCCACCCCAAGCGGGCGGGAGGTAATTCACCCCTCCACTTT. As protein: CASSHPKRAGGNSPLHF.

This clonotype was observed a few times. This chain links TRBV7-6 with TRBJ2-7, with D perhaps TRBD1 (6 bases). Trimming took off 4 bases at V and 2 bases at J, with 18 bases between the two ends. CDR1 and CDR2 from the germline V gene are SGHVS and FNYEAQ. The CDR3 has 16 residues. The CDR3 protein is CASSSNRDGRAYEQYF. CDR3 coding DNA: TGTGCCAGCAGCTCCAACAGGGACGGCAGGGCCTACGAGCAGTACTTC.

The chain links TRBV4-1 to TRBJ1-5; TRBD1 matches at 9 bases. The CDR3 contains 16 residues. The V and J ends lost 0 bases and 6 bases, in that order; junction bases with no gene match: 6. CDR1 MGHRA and CDR2 YSYEKL come from the germline V gene. In nucleotides, the CDR3 is TGCGCCAGCAGCCAAGATACAGGGGGCGTCGGTCAGCCCCAGCATTTT. Protein sequence: CASSQDTGGVGQPQHF.

This clonotype was counted at least ten times. The chain combines TRBV20-1 with TRBJ1-5; maybe TRBD1 (6 bases). The V and J ends lost 3 bases and 5 bases respectively, with 20 bases between them. The CDR3 is made up of 16 amino acids. CDR1 and CDR2 from the germline V gene are DFQATT and SNEGSKA (reference sequence). The CDR3 sequence is CSASPAKGVGDQPQHF. CDR3 DNA: TGCAGTGCTAGCCCCGCGAAGGGGGTGGGCGATCAGCCCCAGCATTTT.

The chain links TRBV20-1 to TRBJ1-2, with D hard to call. The germline gives CDR1 DFQATT, CDR2 SNEGSKA (reference sequence). Between the trimmed V and J ends, which lost 4 bases and 1 base, there was a span of 7 bases. The CDR3 loop spans 12 amino acids. In DNA, the CDR3 is TGCAGTGCTACAGAAGATAACTATGGCTACACCTTC. Its protein is CSATEDNYGYTF.

This clonotype showed up many times. The rearrangement links TRBV5-1 to TRBJ1-1, with 11 bases identical to TRBD1. This CDR3 is 14 amino acids long. Germline trimming cut 4 bases from V and 4 bases from J; bases unmatched to any gene: 3. Looked up from germline, CDR1 is SGHRS and CDR2 is YFSETQ. CDR3 region: CASSEGQGGTEAFF. The CDR3 DNA reads TGCGCCAGCAGCGAGGGACAGGGGGGCACTGAAGCTTTCTTT. Full variable domain (rest looked up from reference TRBV5-1 and TRBJ1-1): KAGVTQTPRYLIKTRGQQVTLSCSPISGHRSVSWYQQTPGQGLQFLFEYFSETQRNKGNFPGRFSGRQFSNSRSEMNVSTLELGDSALYLCASSEGQGGTEAFFGQGTRLTVV.

This clonotype was detected many times. The rearrangement uses TRBV9 and TRBJ2-7; TRBD2 matches at 10 bases. Germline CDR1 is SGDLS and CDR2 is YYNGEE. This CDR3 contains 16 residues. Trimming removed 0 bases from V and 1 base from J; junction bases left unmatched: 4. CDR3 in DNA: TGTGCCAGCAGCGTAGCCGCTAGCGGGGGTTCCTACGAGCAGTACTTC. Its protein product is CASSVAASGGSYEQYF.

On this clonotype itself: This sequence may be a read error, since a much larger clone differs from it by one base. J is TRBJ2-5 and V is TRBV12-3 or TRBV12-4, with D perhaps being TRBD1 or TRBD2 (5 bases each). CDR3 size: 14 residues. V lost 7 bases to trimming and J lost 5 bases, with 17 bases between them. The CDR3 DNA reads TGTGCCAGCACCGGGGCAGATATGTTGGAGACCCAGTACTTC. It specifies CASTGADMLETQYF.